This passage covers 6 T cell receptor beta chains from one sample sequenced in a study of cytotoxic CD8 clonotypes in ibrutinib-treated CLL. Sequenced by immunoSEQ multiplex PCR; TCRdb stores in-frame clones only, minus some. The table records about 140,000 clones, around 82% of them present only once. Sequenced material: PBMCs, taken after 36 months of ibrutinib treatment. The origin of the receptors is a human donor with chronic lymphocytic leukemia.

This chain uses TRBV10-3 with TRBJ2-1, with 10 bases identical to TRBD2. The CDR3 is made up of 17 amino acids. The junction had 8 bases not matched to a gene; V was cut back by 6 bases and J by 0 bases. The germline V gene has CDR1 ENHRY and CDR2 SYGVKD. CDR3 in DNA: TGTGCCATCAGAGGTAGCGGGAGGACTAGCTCCTACAATGAGCAGTTCTTC. Translating gives CAIRGSGRTSSYNEQFF.

The chain has TRBV5-1 and TRBJ1-3; D is perhaps TRBD1 (6 bases). The CDR3 totals 14 residues. With 4 bases removed from V and 3 bases from J, the gap between germline ends came to 11 bases. Germline CDR1 is SGHRS and CDR2 is YFSETQ. The CDR3 loop reads CASSQQGYGNTIYF. CDR3 coding DNA: TGCGCCAGCAGCCAACAGGGTTATGGAAACACCATATATTTT.

The chain combines TRBV11-2 with TRBJ2-5, with 8 bases matching TRBD2. This CDR3 is 13 amino acids long. CDR1 is SGHAT, CDR2 FQNNGV, per germline. J lost 6 bases, V lost 4 bases, and 4 bases had no gene match. The chain's CDR3 is CASSSSGSQTQYF. The CDR3 DNA follows: TGTGCCAGCAGCTCAAGCGGGAGTCAGACCCAGTACTTC.

V usage is TRBV5-1 and J usage is TRBJ1-5; D remains unclear. V was trimmed by 0 bases and J by 3 bases, leaving 10 bases between them. This CDR3 has 15 residues. Germline V lookup: CDR1 SGHRS, CDR2 YFSETQ. CDR3: CASSLVAGPNQPQHF. The DNA for the CDR3 is TGCGCCAGCAGCTTGGTGGCAGGCCCCAATCAGCCCCAGCATTTT.

The chain carries TRBV7-9 and TRBJ1-5; D unclear. The CDR3 spans 12 residues. V shed 1 base and J shed 6 bases, with 4 bases lying between them. Germline lookup yields CDR1 SEHNR and CDR2 FQNEAQ (reference sequence). As DNA, the CDR3 is TGTGCCAGCAGCTTAGAAGTTCAGCCCCAGCATTTT. Amino acid sequence: CASSLEVQPQHF.

V and J are TRBV30 and TRBJ2-7, with 9 nucleotides matching TRBD1. V shed 8 bases and J 4 bases; nucleotides not matched to a gene: 9. Germline V gives CDR1 GTSNPN, CDR2 SVGIG (reference sequence). The CDR3 has 13 residues. Written as DNA, the CDR3 is TGTGCCCGAACCGGGACAGGGTTATACGAGCAGTACTTC. Amino acids: CARTGTGLYEQYF.